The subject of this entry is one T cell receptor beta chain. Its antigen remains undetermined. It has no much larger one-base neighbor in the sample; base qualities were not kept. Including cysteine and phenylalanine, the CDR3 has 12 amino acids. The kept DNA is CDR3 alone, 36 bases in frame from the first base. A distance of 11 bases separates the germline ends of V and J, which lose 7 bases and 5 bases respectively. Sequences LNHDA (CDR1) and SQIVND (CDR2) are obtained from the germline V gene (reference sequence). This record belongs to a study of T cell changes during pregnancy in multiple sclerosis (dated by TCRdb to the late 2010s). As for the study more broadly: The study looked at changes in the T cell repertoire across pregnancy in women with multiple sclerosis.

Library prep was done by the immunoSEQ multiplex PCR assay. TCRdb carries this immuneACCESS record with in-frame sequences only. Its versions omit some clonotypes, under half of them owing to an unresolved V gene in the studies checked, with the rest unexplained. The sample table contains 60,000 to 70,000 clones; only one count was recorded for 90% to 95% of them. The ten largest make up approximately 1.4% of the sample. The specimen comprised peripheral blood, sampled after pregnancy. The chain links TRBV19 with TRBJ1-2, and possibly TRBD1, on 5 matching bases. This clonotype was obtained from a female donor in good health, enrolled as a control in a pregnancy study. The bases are TGTGCCAGTAAACAGGCCCCTTATGGCTACACCTTC. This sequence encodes CASKQAPYGYTF. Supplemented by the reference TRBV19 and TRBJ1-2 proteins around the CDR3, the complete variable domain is DGGITQSPKYLFRKEGQNVTLSCEQNLNHDAMYWYRQDPGQGLRLIYYSQIVNDFQKGDIAEGYSVSREKKESFPLTVTSAQKNPTAFYLCASKQAPYGYTFGSGTRLTVV.